This TCR beta chain appears in the sequencing data of a study of CD8 T cells in ankylosing spondylitis. CDR3 size: 13 residues. CDR1 and CDR2 (germline): DFQATT, SNEGSKA (reference sequence). Trimming cost V 0 bases and J 2 bases, with 4 bases left between them. With molecular barcodes, quantitative 5'-RACE was used to make the TCR beta libraries. TCRdb passed the 5' RACE reads through MiXCR, listing each CDR3 protein once. The top ten hold under 8.5% of the sample, which has 310,000 or so distinct CDR3 sequences, around 20% seen once. Details on this clonotype: Its antigen remains unidentified.

The study, taken as a whole, reports: Clones that were linked to disease were CD8+ and were relatively rare in peripheral blood. Significant enrichment of disease-linked clones was reported in matched ankylosing spondylitis synovial fluid.

The chain couples TRBV20-1 to TRBJ2-2; D unresolved. The sample comprised blood, either unsorted or a sorted T cell fraction (not recorded which). This sequence originates from a male donor with ankylosing spondylitis or in good health (not recorded which). CDR3 coding DNA: TGCAGTGCTAGAGAAGGTAACACCGGGGAGCTGTTTTTT. This encodes CSAREGNTGELFF.